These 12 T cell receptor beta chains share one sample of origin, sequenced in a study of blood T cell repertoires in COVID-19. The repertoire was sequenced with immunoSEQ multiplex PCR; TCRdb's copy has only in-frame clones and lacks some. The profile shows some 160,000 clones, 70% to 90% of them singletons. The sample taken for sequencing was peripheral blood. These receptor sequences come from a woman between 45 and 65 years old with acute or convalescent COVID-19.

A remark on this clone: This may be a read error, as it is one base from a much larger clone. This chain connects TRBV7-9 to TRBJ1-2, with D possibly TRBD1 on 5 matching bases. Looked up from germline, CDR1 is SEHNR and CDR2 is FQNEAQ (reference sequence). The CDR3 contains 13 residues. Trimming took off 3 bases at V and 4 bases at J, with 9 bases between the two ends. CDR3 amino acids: CASSLGEGYGYTF. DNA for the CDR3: TGTGCCAGCAGCTTGGGGGAGGGCTATGGCTACACCTTC.

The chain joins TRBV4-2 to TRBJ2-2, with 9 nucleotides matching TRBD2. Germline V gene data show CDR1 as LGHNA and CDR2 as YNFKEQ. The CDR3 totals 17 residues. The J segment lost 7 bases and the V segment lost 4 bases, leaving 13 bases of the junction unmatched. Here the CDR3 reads CASSRTHSGGISGELFF. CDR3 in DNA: TGTGCCAGCAGCCGGACACATAGCGGGGGAATTAGCGGGGAGCTGTTTTTT.

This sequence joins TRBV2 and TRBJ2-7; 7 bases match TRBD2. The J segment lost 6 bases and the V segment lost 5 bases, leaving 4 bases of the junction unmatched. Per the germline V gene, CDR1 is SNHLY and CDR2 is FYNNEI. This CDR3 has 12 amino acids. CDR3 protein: CASSSGEAEQYF. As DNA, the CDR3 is TGTGCCAGCAGTAGCGGGGAGGCCGAGCAGTACTTC.

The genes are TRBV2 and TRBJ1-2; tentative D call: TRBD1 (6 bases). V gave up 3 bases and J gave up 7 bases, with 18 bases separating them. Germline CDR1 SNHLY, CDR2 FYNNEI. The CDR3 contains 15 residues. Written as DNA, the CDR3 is TGTGCCAGCAGTGAGGGAAGGGGAGGGGGGTCTGGCTACACCTTC. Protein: CASSEGRGGGSGYTF.

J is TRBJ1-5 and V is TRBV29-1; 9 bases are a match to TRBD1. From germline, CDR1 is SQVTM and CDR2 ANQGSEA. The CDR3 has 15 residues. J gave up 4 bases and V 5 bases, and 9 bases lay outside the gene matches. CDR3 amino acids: CSVKVVGTGNQPQHF. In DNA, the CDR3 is TGCAGCGTTAAAGTTGTGGGGACAGGGAATCAGCCCCAGCATTTT.

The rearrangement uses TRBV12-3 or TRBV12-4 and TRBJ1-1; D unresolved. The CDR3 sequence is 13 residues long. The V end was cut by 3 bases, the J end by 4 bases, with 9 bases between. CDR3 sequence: CASSFSGRTEAFF. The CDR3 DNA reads TGTGCCAGCAGTTTTTCTGGGCGCACTGAAGCTTTCTTT.

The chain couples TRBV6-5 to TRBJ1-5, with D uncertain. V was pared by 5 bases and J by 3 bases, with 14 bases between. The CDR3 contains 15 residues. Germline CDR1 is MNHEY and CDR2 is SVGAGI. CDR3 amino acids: CASSPEVGFNQPQHF. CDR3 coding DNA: TGTGCCAGCAGTCCCGAGGTCGGTTTCAATCAGCCCCAGCATTTT.

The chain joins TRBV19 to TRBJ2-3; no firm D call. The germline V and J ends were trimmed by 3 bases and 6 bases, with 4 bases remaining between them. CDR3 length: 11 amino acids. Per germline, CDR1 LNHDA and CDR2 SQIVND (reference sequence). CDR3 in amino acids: CASSIQDTQYF. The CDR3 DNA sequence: TGTGCCAGTAGTATCCAGGATACGCAGTATTTT.

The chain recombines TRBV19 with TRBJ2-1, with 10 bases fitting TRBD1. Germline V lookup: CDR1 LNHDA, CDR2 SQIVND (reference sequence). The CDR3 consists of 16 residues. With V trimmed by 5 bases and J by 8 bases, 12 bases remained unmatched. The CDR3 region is CASSATRQGAGDEQFF. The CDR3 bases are TGTGCCAGTAGTGCGACCCGACAGGGGGCAGGGGATGAGCAGTTCTTC.

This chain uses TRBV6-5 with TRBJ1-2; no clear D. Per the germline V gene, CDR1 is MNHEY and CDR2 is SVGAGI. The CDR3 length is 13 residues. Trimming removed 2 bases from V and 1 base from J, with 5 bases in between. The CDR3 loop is CASSYTFNYGYTF. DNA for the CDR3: TGTGCCAGCAGTTACACTTTTAACTATGGCTACACCTTC.

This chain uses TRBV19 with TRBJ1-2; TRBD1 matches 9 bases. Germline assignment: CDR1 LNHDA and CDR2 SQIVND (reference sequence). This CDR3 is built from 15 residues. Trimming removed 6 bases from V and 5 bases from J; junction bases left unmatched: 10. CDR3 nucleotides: TGTGCCAGTAGAAGCGCCACAGGGGGCAAATATGGCTACACCTTC. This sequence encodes CASRSATGGKYGYTF.

This CDR3 is CATSRDQGGSPLHF. The CDR3 DNA follows: TGTGCCACCAGCAGAGACCAGGGCGGTTCACCCCTCCACTTT. The V gene is TRBV15, the J gene TRBJ1-6; TRBD1 might be the D (5 bases). The CDR3 runs 14 residues. The germline V gene encodes CDR1 LNHNV and CDR2 YYDKDF (reference sequence). V was cut by 0 bases and J by 9 bases, with 9 bases left in between.